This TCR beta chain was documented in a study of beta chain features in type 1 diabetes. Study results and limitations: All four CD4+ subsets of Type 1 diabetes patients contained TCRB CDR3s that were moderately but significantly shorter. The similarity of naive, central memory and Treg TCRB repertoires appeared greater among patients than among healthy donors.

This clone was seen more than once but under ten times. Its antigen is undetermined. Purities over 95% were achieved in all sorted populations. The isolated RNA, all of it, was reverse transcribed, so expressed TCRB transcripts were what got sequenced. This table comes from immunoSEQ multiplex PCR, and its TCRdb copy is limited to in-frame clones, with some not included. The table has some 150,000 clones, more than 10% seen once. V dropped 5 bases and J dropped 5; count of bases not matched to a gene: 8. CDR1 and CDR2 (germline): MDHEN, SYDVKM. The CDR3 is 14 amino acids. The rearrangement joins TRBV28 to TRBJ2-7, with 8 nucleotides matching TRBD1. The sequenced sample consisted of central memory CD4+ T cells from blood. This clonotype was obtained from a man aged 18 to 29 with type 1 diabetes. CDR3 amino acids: CASSGRDRGHEQYF. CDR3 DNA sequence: TGTGCCAGCAGTGGACGAGACAGGGGTCACGAGCAGTACTTC.